Each of the 6 T cell receptor beta chains below was sequenced from the same sample in a study of identical twins. MiXCR was run by TCRdb on the 5' RACE reads, yielding one entry per CDR3 protein. The table lists some 250,000 distinct CDR3 sequences, roughly 7.1% of them singletons, with about 15% in the top ten. The data were also submitted as part of a second study, on T cells expressing NK-cell markers.

Sequenced: CD8+ T cells sorted from blood. The source of these receptors is a young woman in good health.

This chain uses TRBV6-1 with TRBJ2-7; 12 nucleotides agree with TRBD2. CDR1 MNHNS and CDR2 SASEGT come from the germline V gene. CDR3 length equals 15 residues. V was pared by 7 bases and J by 3 bases, with 7 bases of the junction left unmatched. The CDR3 DNA reads as TGTGCCAGCACCCAAGGGACTAGCGGGTTCTACGAGCAGTACTTC. Encoded protein: CASTQGTSGFYEQYF.

A few counts support this clonotype. The chain is built from TRBV5-1 and TRBJ2-1; D is uncertain. Trimming took 5 bases from V and 0 from J, leaving 12 bases between them. The CDR3 runs 15 residues. Germline V gene data show CDR1 as SGHRS and CDR2 as YFSETQ. The CDR3 bases are TGCGCCAGCAGAACGAACGGGTACTCCTACAATGAGCAGTTCTTC. Protein product: CASRTNGYSYNEQFF.

This clonotype was observed at least ten times. The V and J genes are TRBV29-1 and TRBJ1-1; 7 positions agree with TRBD1. CDR1 is SQVTM, CDR2 ANQGSEA, per germline. This CDR3 region has 17 residues. Unmatched junction bases numbered 21, after V lost 2 bases and J lost 9 bases. The CDR3 region is CSVESPGQEKAGLQAFF. CDR3 nucleotides: TGCAGCGTTGAATCCCCAGGACAGGAAAAGGCCGGCCTACAAGCTTTCTTT.

Turning to this clonotype: A much larger clone sits a single nucleotide away, making a read error possible. V and J are TRBV7-9 and TRBJ2-7; weak D call: TRBD2 (6 bases). Germline assignment: CDR1 SEHNR and CDR2 FQNEAQ (reference sequence). This CDR3 is 14 amino acids long. CDR3 loop: CVSSLAGSRYEQYF. The CDR3 DNA sequence: TGTGTCAGCAGCTTAGCCGGGAGCAGGTACGAGCAGTACTTC.

The chain links TRBV6-6 to TRBJ1-1; D is uncertain. This CDR3 is built from 9 residues. V was cut by 8 bases and J by 8 bases, with 6 bases left in between. Germline V gene lookup returns CDR1 MNHNY and CDR2 SVGAGI (reference sequence). CDR3 sequence: CASGEEAFF. CDR3 sequence (DNA): TGTGCCAGCGGGGAGGAAGCTTTCTTT.

The genes are TRBV11-2 and TRBJ2-7; 8 bases are shared with TRBD1. V shed 7 bases, J shed 6 bases, and the junction held 20 bases outside the gene matches. The CDR3 contains 17 residues. In germline, CDR1 is SGHAT, CDR2 FQNNGV. The CDR3 DNA reads as TGTGCCAGCATTAAGGCCCTTGGGGCAGGGGGCGTGGGCGAGCAGTACTTC. The encoded protein is CASIKALGAGGVGEQYF. Complete variable domain (other parts from reference TRBV11-2 and TRBJ2-7): EAGVAQSPRYKIIEKRQSVAFWCNPISGHATLYWYQQILGQGPKLLIQFQNNGVVDDSQLPKDRFSAERLKGVDSTLKIQPAKLEDSAVYLCASIKALGAGGVGEQYFGPGTRLTVT.